This T cell receptor (beta chain) was recovered during a study of molecular identifiers for immune sequencing clone quantification. Study-wide findings and caveats: Researchers reportedly could pick up spiked Jurkat TCR RNA from one cell mixed into about a million naive cells. Beyond 20 RNA copies, clones held over 99% of effector molecules, compared with under 1% in naive cells.

Naive CD8 T cells were FACS-sorted by CD8+CD4-CCR7+CD45RA+ markers. Previously described methods and listed TCR primers were used for bulk TCR libraries. TCRdb recomputed calls from the PCR reads with MiXCR, one row per CDR3 protein. The table includes 550,000 to 750,000 distinct CDR3 sequences, 20% detected once. This clonotype has a handful of counts. The antigen is unknown. Germline-derived CDR1 and CDR2 are SNHLY and FYNNEI. Trimming left V 8 bases short and J 4 bases short, with 14 bases between. This CDR3 region has 14 residues. This TCR was recovered from a human donor in good health. Some libraries in this study had Jurkat cell RNA spiked in. The rearrangement joins TRBV2 to TRBJ2-2, with D perhaps assigned TRBD1 or TRBD2 (5 bases each). The sequenced sample consisted of naive CD8+ T cells from blood, with Jurkat cell RNA spiked in. Described subset: FACS-sorted CD8+CD4-CCR7+CD45RA+ naive T cells. The CDR3 spells CASEGGTFTGELFF. CDR3 nucleotide sequence: TGTGCCAGCGAGGGTGGGACGTTCACCGGGGAGCTGTTTTTT.